The next 27 T cell receptor beta chains were all read from a single sample in a study of Graves' ophthalmopathy and Graves' hyperthyroidism. Using RNA transcripts, the TCR beta CDR3 regions were amplified. HTBI primers were employed in first-round RT-PCR, then a second-round multiplex PCR followed. Using its own MiXCR run on the multiplex PCR reads, TCRdb lists one record per CDR3 protein. This sample has over a million distinct CDR3 sequences, with less than 45% found just once. The specimen was peripheral blood or thyroid tissue (not recorded which). All receptors come from an adult man with Graves' hyperthyroidism.

V is TRBV5-6 and J is TRBJ1-6; 8 bases are a match to TRBD1. The CDR3 is 14 amino acids. Germline V gene data show CDR1 as SGHDT and CDR2 as YYEEEE. The DNA of the CDR3 is TGTGCTAGAGACGGACAGGGCTCCAATTCACCCCTCCACTTT. It encodes CARDGQGSNSPLHF. The entire variable domain, with the rest obtained from reference TRBV5-6 and TRBJ1-6, is as follows: DAGVTQSPTHLIKTRGQQVTLRCSPKSGHDTVSWYQQALGQGPQFIFQYYEEEERQRGNFPDRFSGHQFPNYSSELNVNALLLGDSALYLCARDGQGSNSPLHFGNGTRLTVT.

This clonotype has a handful of counts. The V gene is TRBV5-5, the J gene TRBJ1-2; no clear D gene. The germline V gene has CDR1 SGHKS and CDR2 YYEKEE (reference sequence). V was shortened by 0 bases and J by 9 bases, with 24 bases between the two germline ends. This CDR3 has 17 residues. CDR3 loop: CASSLGRSSGYGNRYTF. CDR3 in DNA: TGTGCCAGCAGCTTGGGTAGGTCCTCTGGATATGGCAATCGCTACACCTTC. Full variable domain (remainder filled in from reference TRBV5-5 and TRBJ1-2): DAGVTQSPTHLIKTRGQQVTLRCSPISGHKSVSWYQQVLGQGPQFIFQYYEKEERGRGNFPDRFSARQFPNYSSELNVNALLLGDSALYLCASSLGRSSGYGNRYTFGSGTRLTVV.

This clonotype appeared many times. The chain uses TRBV2 and TRBJ2-7; TRBD2 aligns across 9 bases. Trimming cost V 8 bases and J 6 bases; bases outside gene matches: 8. The CDR3 sequence is 13 residues long. In germline, CDR1 is SNHLY, CDR2 FYNNEI. In nucleotides, the CDR3 is TGTGCCAGCCGAGCGGGAGGACTGGGCGAGCAGTACTTC. Translated: CASRAGGLGEQYF.

This clonotype came up once. V is TRBV10-3 and J is TRBJ1-6; 7 nucleotides match TRBD1. CDR1 and CDR2 (germline): ENHRY, SYGVKD. Trimming took 2 bases from V and 8 from J; bases not matched to a gene: 9. This CDR3 spans 16 amino acids. CDR3 sequence reads: CAISEPGQTGDSPLHF. The CDR3 coding sequence is TGTGCCATCAGTGAGCCGGGACAGACGGGCGATTCACCCCTCCACTTT.

The chain has TRBV29-1 and TRBJ2-5, with D maybe TRBD2 (6 bases). The V end lost 7 bases, the J end lost 4 bases, and 19 bases lay between the germline ends. The CDR3 is 14 amino acids. Germline CDR1 and CDR2: SQVTM and ANQGSEA. CDR3 DNA: TGCAGCGCTGGAGGAGGTGCGGGGTCAGAGACCCAGTACTTC. This encodes CSAGGGAGSETQYF.

The table lists this clonotype with a few counts. With a much larger clone just one base away, this may be a read error. The chain uses TRBV7-4 and TRBJ1-5; tentative D call: TRBD1 (5 bases). V was pared by 5 bases and J by 4 bases, with 18 bases between. CDR1 and CDR2 (germline): SGHVT, SQSDAQ. This CDR3 has 16 amino acids. The CDR3 spells CASSRPGDGANQPQHF. In DNA, the CDR3 is TGTGCCAGCAGCCGTCCCGGAGACGGGGCTAATCAGCCCCAGCATTTT. The full variable domain, completed using reference TRBV7-4 and TRBJ1-5, is GAGVSQSPRYKVAKRGRDVALRCDSISGHVTLYWYRQTLGQGSEVLTYSQSDAQRDKSGRPSGRFSAERPERSVSTLKIQRTEQGDSAVYLCASSRPGDGANQPQHFGDGTRLSIL.

This clonotype has only one observation. This clone may be a read error of a much larger clone one base away. This rearrangement joins TRBV20-1 to TRBJ2-5; 9 nucleotides line up with TRBD1. The CDR3 loop spans 15 amino acids. V was pared by 2 bases and J by 2 bases, with 6 bases of the junction left unmatched. Germline CDR1 and CDR2: DFQATT and SNEGSKA (reference sequence). Written as DNA, the CDR3 is TGCAGTGCTAGAAACGGGACAGGGATACAAGAGACCCAGTACTTC. Encoded protein: CSARNGTGIQETQYF.

Worth noting for this clonotype: This may come from a read error, since a much larger clone is one base off. The chain joins TRBV7-9 to TRBJ1-4, with no clear D. This CDR3 is 16 amino acids long. CDR1 is SEHNR and CDR2 is FQNEAQ in the germline V gene (reference sequence). This chain's CDR3 is CASSLASQPTNEKLLF. CDR3 in DNA: TGTGCCAGCAGCTTAGCCTCACAACCAACTAATGAAAAACTGCTTTTT. Drawing the rest from reference TRBV7-9 and TRBJ1-4, the complete variable domain is DTGVSQNPRHKITKRGQNVTFRCDPISEHNRLYWYRQTLGQGPEFLTYFQNEAQLEKSRLLSDRFSAERPKGSFSTLEIQRTEQGDSAMYLCASSLASQPTNEKLLFGSGTQLSVL.

This clonotype was counted a few times. The chain recombines TRBV12-3 or TRBV12-4 with TRBJ2-5; D is tentatively TRBD1 or TRBD2 (5 bases each). The CDR3 sequence is 13 residues long. V dropped 8 bases and J dropped 4 bases, with 14 bases sitting between them. The CDR3 DNA reads TGTGCCAGCGGGGACCACCAGAGAGAGACCCAGTACTTC. Translated, it gives CASGDHQRETQYF.

A remark on this clonotype: Relative to the germline gene, one junction end is altered; a read error may explain this. This chain connects TRBV6-6 to TRBJ1-2; no clear D. The germline V gene encodes CDR1 MNHNY and CDR2 SVGAGI (reference sequence). The CDR3 sequence is 15 residues long. CDR3 sequence reads: CASSTRASDNHGYTF. The CDR3 DNA reads as TGTGCCAGCAGTACACGAGCCTCGGATAACCATGGGTACACCTTC.

This clonotype was seen more than once but under ten times. The chain uses TRBV18 and TRBJ1-6; 7 bases are shared with TRBD1. Germline CDR1 and CDR2: KGHSH and LQKENI. Unmatched junction bases numbered 6, after V lost 5 bases and J lost 5 bases. CDR3 length equals 15 residues. The CDR3 loop reads CASSFGTVNNSPLHF. The CDR3 region has the DNA TGTGCCAGCTCATTCGGGACAGTGAATAATTCACCCCTCCACTTT.

The table lists this clonotype with a count of one. This chain uses TRBV4-1 with TRBJ2-7, with D maybe TRBD1 (5 bases). The CDR3 spans 14 residues. CDR1 is MGHRA and CDR2 is YSYEKL in the germline V gene. V was shortened by 3 bases and J by 5 bases, with 14 bases between the two germline ends. Here the CDR3 reads CASSHQGRENEQYF. CDR3 DNA sequence: TGCGCCAGCAGCCATCAGGGCAGGGAAAACGAGCAGTACTTC.

Concerning this clonotype itself: A much larger clone differs by one base, so this may be a read error. V gene TRBV6-5 combines with J gene TRBJ1-5; no clear D gene. The CDR3 length is 13 residues. Germline V gene sequence: CDR1 MNHEY, CDR2 SVGAGI. CDR3 region: CASTSGGNHPQHF. The CDR3 DNA is TGTGCCAGCACCTCCGGAGGCAATCACCCCCAGCATTTT.

The sample holds many counts of this clonotype. The chain carries TRBV12-3 or TRBV12-4 and TRBJ2-7; perhaps TRBD1 as D (6 bases). This CDR3 has 13 amino acids. The V end was cut by 4 bases, the J end by 2 bases, with 9 bases between. CDR3 sequence (DNA): TGTGCCAGCAGTTGGGGACAAACCTACGAGCAGTACTTC. It specifies CASSWGQTYEQYF.

This chain links TRBV20-1 with TRBJ2-5, with D perhaps being TRBD1 or TRBD2 (5 bases each). Germline V gene data show CDR1 as DFQATT and CDR2 as SNEGSKA (reference sequence). The CDR3 is 16 residues long. The V end was cut by 1 base, the J end by 9 bases, with 24 bases between. The CDR3 region is CSARVTPGPRDQPQYF. DNA of the CDR3: TGCAGTGCTAGAGTAACGCCGGGACCCCGGGATCAGCCCCAGTACTTC.

The V and J genes are TRBV6-2 or TRBV6-3 and TRBJ2-5, with D possibly TRBD1 on 5 matching bases. The V gene's germline CDR1 is MNHEY and CDR2 SVGEGT. Trimming stripped 0 bases from V and 3 bases from J, with 14 bases between. CDR3 length equals 16 residues. DNA of the CDR3: TGTGCCAGCAGTTACTCGATTTGGATGACAGAAGAGACCCAGTACTTC. As protein: CASSYSIWMTEETQYF.

Points on this clonotype: A much larger clonotype is one base distant, so this may be a read error. This rearrangement joins TRBV7-9 to TRBJ2-7; 9 nucleotides line up with TRBD1. The CDR3 loop spans 14 amino acids. Germline CDR1 and CDR2: SEHNR and FQNEAQ (reference sequence). CDR3 region: CASRPTGGSYGQYF. The DNA of the CDR3 is TGTGCCAGCAGACCCACAGGGGGCTCCTACGGGCAGTACTTC. Filled out from reference TRBV7-9 and TRBJ2-7, the complete variable domain reads DTGVSQNPRHKITKRGQNVTFRCDPISEHNRLYWYRQTLGQGPEFLTYFQNEAQLEKSRLLSDRFSAERPKGSFSTLEIQRTEQGDSAMYLCASRPTGGSYGQYFGPGTRLTVT.

This clonotype was detected many times. V is TRBV29-1 and J is TRBJ2-7; D not certain. Germline V gene lookup returns CDR1 SQVTM and CDR2 ANQGSEA. This CDR3 contains 10 residues. Trimming pared 6 bases from V and 3 bases from J, leaving 6 bases between. The CDR3 DNA follows: TGCAGCGTGGACGACTACGAGCAGTACTTC. Amino acids: CSVDDYEQYF.

This chain links TRBV5-4 with TRBJ2-7, with D hard to call. This CDR3 spans 15 amino acids. Trimming removed 2 bases at V and 6 bases at J, with 18 bases between. Germline-derived CDR1 and CDR2 are SGHNT and YYREEE (reference sequence). CDR3 residues: CASSLKRGVGGEQYF. The CDR3 nucleotides read TGTGCCAGCAGCTTAAAACGTGGCGTCGGTGGCGAGCAGTACTTC.

This clonotype came up many times. Here the CDR3 reads CASSFSGDREKLFF. CDR3 DNA sequence: TGTGCCAGCAGTTTCTCGGGGGATCGTGAAAAACTGTTTTTT. The gene calls are TRBV12-3 or TRBV12-4 and TRBJ1-4; D possibly corresponds to TRBD1 (5 bases). The ends were cut back, 3 bases at V and 7 bases at J, with 12 bases in the middle. This CDR3 is built from 14 residues.

Only a few counts were recorded for this clonotype. The chain joins TRBV9 to TRBJ2-5; no firm D call. The germline CDR1 and CDR2 sequences are SGDLS and YYNGEE. The CDR3 runs to 15 residues. Trimming shortened V by 0 bases and J by 1 base, and 10 bases separated the two germline ends. The CDR3 region has the DNA TGTGCCAGCAGCGTAGAGGGCGGAACCCAAGAGACCCAGTACTTC. Residues: CASSVEGGTQETQYF.

A few counts support this clonotype. CDR3 DNA sequence: TGCGCCAGCAGCTTCTCTTTAGACAGTTCGCGGGAAGAGACCCAGTACTTC. The encoded protein is CASSFSLDSSREETQYF. The chain combines TRBV5-1 with TRBJ2-5; TRBD1 or TRBD2 may be the D gene (5 bases each). The CDR3 length is 17 residues. Germline V lookup: CDR1 SGHRS, CDR2 YFSETQ. The germline V and J ends were trimmed by 2 bases and 3 bases, with 20 bases remaining between them.

In this sample, this clonotype turned up a few times. V usage is TRBV30 and J usage is TRBJ1-3; D may be TRBD1 (5 bases). V was shortened by 2 bases and J by 0 bases, with 14 bases between the two germline ends. Germline lookup yields CDR1 GTSNPN and CDR2 SVGIG (reference sequence). The CDR3 is 16 amino acids. This chain's CDR3 is CAWSLPPTVSGNTIYF. The CDR3 coding sequence is TGTGCCTGGAGTCTTCCACCGACAGTCTCTGGAAACACCATATATTTT.

This sequence joins TRBV7-2 and TRBJ2-4; D gene ambiguous. With 5 bases removed from V and 2 bases from J, the gap between germline ends came to 4 bases. The CDR3 extends over 12 amino acids. The germline V gene has CDR1 SGHTA and CDR2 FQGNSA. CDR3 nucleotides: TGTGCCAGCAGCCTCACCAAAAACATTCAGTACTTC. Protein: CASSLTKNIQYF. Filled out from reference TRBV7-2 and TRBJ2-4, the complete variable domain reads GAGVSQSPSNKVTEKGKDVELRCDPISGHTALYWYRQSLGQGLEFLIYFQGNSAPDKSGLPSDRFSAERTGGSVSTLTIQRTQQEDSAVYLCASSLTKNIQYFGAGTRLSVL.

Ten or more counts support this clonotype. The rearrangement links TRBV2 to TRBJ1-1; the D gene is possibly TRBD1 (6 bases). This CDR3 is 12 amino acids long. The V gene lost 1 base and the J gene lost 11 bases, with 11 bases spanning the gap. Germline V gene sequence: CDR1 SNHLY, CDR2 FYNNEI. CDR3 in DNA: TGTGCCAGCAGTGAAGAGGGGGGTGAGGCTTTCTTT. Translation: CASSEEGGEAFF.

The chain links TRBV19 to TRBJ1-1; D is unclear. Germline V gene data show CDR1 as LNHDA and CDR2 as SQIVND (reference sequence). This CDR3 contains 12 residues. The V and J ends lost 3 bases and 10 bases respectively, with 12 bases between them. The CDR3 DNA reads as TGTGCCAGTAGTATTTCGTGGAATCGAGCTTTCTTT. Its translation is CASSISWNRAFF.

The chain links TRBV5-5 to TRBJ2-6; D is uncertain. Between the trimmed V and J ends, which lost 5 bases and 16 bases, there was a span of 7 bases. Looked up from germline, CDR1 is SGHKS and CDR2 is YYEKEE (reference sequence). The CDR3 extends over 9 amino acids. CDR3 bases: TGTGCCAGCAGTGCCGGACTGACTTTC. It codes for CASSAGLTF. Full variable domain (missing parts from reference TRBV5-5 and TRBJ2-6): DAGVTQSPTHLIKTRGQQVTLRCSPISGHKSVSWYQQVLGQGPQFIFQYYEKEERGRGNFPDRFSARQFPNYSSELNVNALLLGDSALYLCASSAGLTFGAGSRLTVL.